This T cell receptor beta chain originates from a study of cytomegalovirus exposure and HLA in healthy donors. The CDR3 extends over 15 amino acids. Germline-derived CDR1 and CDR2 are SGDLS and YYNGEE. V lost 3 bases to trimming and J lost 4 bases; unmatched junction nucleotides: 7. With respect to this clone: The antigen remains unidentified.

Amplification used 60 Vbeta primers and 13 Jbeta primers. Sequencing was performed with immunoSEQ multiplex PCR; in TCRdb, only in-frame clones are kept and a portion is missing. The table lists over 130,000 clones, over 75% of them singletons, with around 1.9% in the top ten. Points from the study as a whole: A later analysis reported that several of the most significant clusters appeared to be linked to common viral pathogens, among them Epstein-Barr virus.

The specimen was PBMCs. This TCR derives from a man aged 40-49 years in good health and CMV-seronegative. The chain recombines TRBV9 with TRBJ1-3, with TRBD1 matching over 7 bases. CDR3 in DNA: TGTGCCAGCAGCGCTTTGGGACAGAAGGGAAACACCATATATTTT. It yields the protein CASSALGQKGNTIYF.